The present T cell receptor (beta chain) was sequenced within a study of blood T cell repertoires in COVID-19. Study details: The origin of the acute and convalescent COVID-19 samples was the United States, Italy and Spain. From T cells, B-cell-depleted T cells, or PBMCs came the material, which was cDNA or gDNA.

The protocol was immunoSEQ multiplex PCR, while the TCRdb copy is restricted to in-frame clones and leaves out a portion. The data show about 190,000 clones, roughly 89% seen once. The CDR3 sequence is 19 residues long. Germline-derived CDR1 and CDR2 are SGHNT and YENEEA. V was pared by 5 bases and J by 1 base, with 9 bases of the junction left unmatched. Seattle-derived patients entered the study during active infection and were followed longitudinally. The receptor comes from a woman aged 70 to 79 with COVID-19, enrolled during active disease. The V call is TRBV11-3, the J call TRBJ2-1; 15 bases map to TRBD2. What was sequenced was peripheral blood. CDR3 sequence (DNA): TGTGCCAGCAGCACCAGGACTAGCGGGAGGGCCGGTTCCTACAATGAGCAGTTCTTC. The encoded protein is CASSTRTSGRAGSYNEQFF.